This T cell receptor beta chain was found in a study of cytomegalovirus exposure and HLA in healthy donors. The CDR3 spans 14 residues. Germline trimming cut 5 bases from V and 8 bases from J; bases unmatched to any gene: 8. The germline V gene has CDR1 SNHLY and CDR2 FYNNEI. The PCR used 60 Vbeta and 13 Jbeta primers. The protocol was immunoSEQ multiplex PCR, while the TCRdb copy is restricted to in-frame clones and leaves out a portion. This table has under 150,000 clones, over 65% appearing once. With regard to this clone: Its cognate antigen is unknown.

Overall study results and limits: Presence/absence analyses assumed roughly uniform sequencing depth across donors. In an earlier analysis, in some 500 donors, most V segments appeared productive either ~90% or ~30% of the time.

The receptor's source is a woman under 30 in good health and CMV-seronegative. The sequenced material came from PBMCs. This chain connects TRBV2 to TRBJ1-4, with 7 bases fitting TRBD1. The CDR3 reads CASSSTGEGEKLFF. The DNA of the CDR3 is TGTGCCAGCAGTTCTACAGGGGAAGGGGAAAAACTGTTTTTT.